This T cell receptor (beta chain) was recorded in a study of T cells in Graves' hyperthyroidism and ophthalmopathy. Findings and caveats of the study: Progression to ophthalmopathy was predicted a median of 6.5 months early.

Per germline, CDR1 SGHRS and CDR2 YFSETQ. This CDR3 spans 15 amino acids. With 0 bases clipped from V and 6 bases from J, the junction kept 5 bases outside the gene matches. The study left out patients who had uncontrolled infection, other autoimmune disease, pregnancy or lactation. PBMCs came from over 8.5 ml fresh peripheral blood. Regions amplified from RNA transcripts were the TCR beta CDR3 regions. First-round RT-PCR targeting the TCR CDR3 was performed with the HTBI primer set. TCRdb used MiXCR to reprocess the multiplex PCR reads, holding one entry per CDR3 protein. The sample carries fewer than 600,000 distinct CDR3 sequences, roughly an eighth recorded once. Many counts were recorded for this clonotype. Its antigen is not identified.

This clonotype was sampled from a woman under 30 with Graves' hyperthyroidism. The sample was blood. This rearrangement joins TRBV5-1 to TRBJ1-5, with 8 bases identical to TRBD1. The CDR3 DNA sequence: TGCGCCAGCAGCTTGGAGGCAGGGGGCTTTCAGCCCCAGCATTTT. This sequence encodes CASSLEAGGFQPQHF.